This TCR beta chain is drawn from a study of cytomegalovirus exposure and HLA in healthy donors (dated by TCRdb to about 2017). Background for the entire study: According to an earlier analysis of 587 of the donors, 150 million to 200 million T cells yielded 90 million to 140 million unique TCR beta sequences and around 280 Gb of sequence data. All discovery cohort repertoires had been generated on a single sequencing platform. Rather than using new phenotypic data, the later analysis identified candidate immune exposures from TCR beta sequences and from how often those sequences occurred across donors. Typing coverage varied by locus: roughly 629-630 donors for A, B, C, DRB1 and DQB1; 500 to 550 for DQA1; approximately 570 for DPA1; fewer than 480 for DPB1. The study was designed to test whether signatures of past pathogen exposure could be identified by cataloging public T cell receptors. A later genetic analysis used genome-wide SNP genotypes for about 60% of the 666 donors, treating that subset as a discovery cohort. Among the approximately 400 genotyped donors, approximately 82% belonged to the genetic ancestry cluster associated with self-reported Caucasian donors. Class I and class II HLA loci were covered by the typing at four-digit resolution. In addition to the first cohort of about 650 subjects, a separate validation cohort of 120 different subjects was used. Donor age, sex, ethnicity and CMV serostatus were compiled together with the repertoire data. To decide whether each TCR beta V gene segment behaved as functional or pseudogenic, an earlier analysis of some 600 of the donors relied on high-throughput TCR beta sequencing. High-throughput TCR immunosequencing, statistical association of individual TCRs with disease status, and machine learning were combined to predict cytomegalovirus infection status. A later analysis re-examined previously published TCR beta repertoires from just over 650 donors and added high-resolution HLA genotyping to investigate patterns of TCR occurrence. Approximately 300 gigabases of sequencing data and around 85 million unique TCR sequences made up an early release that covered under 750 HLA-typed donors. On average, around 240,000 unique TCR beta nucleotide sequences were sequenced per donor among fewer than 500 genotyped donors of the cohort, with 15% to 20% of those sequences being non-productive. Four to six DR-DQ haplotypes were handled as single units for association and clustering because linkage in the cohort was strong. The study used immunosequencing to profile the T cell repertoires of approximately 650 subjects and linked those repertoires to cytomegalovirus serostatus. General findings and caveats noted by the study authors: In a later analysis, the rate of TCR association differed among HLA loci, with DRB1 alleles having the most associated TCRs and HLA-C alleles having the fewest. Sequencing depth was assumed to be roughly uniform across donors in the presence/absence analyses, though that assumption may not hold. When HLA alleles, especially DR and DQ, strongly co-occurred, TCR associations were difficult to assign to individual alleles. According to a later analysis, most CMV-associated TCR beta chains appeared to be HLA-restricted, and the HLA associations seemed to be driven largely by CMV exposure. In a later analysis, about 16,000 TCR beta sequences were associated with specific HLA alleles at a false discovery rate of 0.05. The earlier analysis of approximately 560 of the donors excluded 15 to 20 rarely observed V segments, including chromosome 9 orphons, because counts were too low. Across donors, most TCR sequences were observed very rarely, whereas some public TCRs were present in many individuals. The classifier was reported to diagnose cytomegalovirus status with high specificity and sensitivity in both the original and validation cohorts. The study listed over 150 TCR beta chains as associated with cytomegalovirus. The authors suggested that the approach could potentially be extended to other disease states and immunological phenotypes. Because the 87-base-pair reads could not distinguish some IMGT-functional V segments, including TRBV6-2 and TRBV6-3, those segments were excluded. Several of the top co-occurrence clusters appeared to be linked to parvovirus B19, influenza, CMV and Epstein-Barr virus, according to a later analysis. In vitro tests confirmed that a few of the cytomegalovirus-associated TCR beta chains recognize cytomegalovirus antigens. In a later genetic analysis, a missense DCLRE1C variant was associated with V-gene and J-gene trimming of TCR beta chains, and the association was replicated in an independent cohort. Because HLA typing was unavailable for some donors at each locus, only the typed subset was used in association tests. The only immune exposure information available for the cohort was CMV serostatus. This cohort had only TCR beta chains sequenced, and the lack of alpha or paired-chain data limited which features could be detected. In an earlier analysis of over 550 of the donors, most TCR beta V segments were observed in productive rearrangements about 90% or about 30% of the time, broadly matching IMGT annotations. In a later analysis, HLA-associated TCR beta chains showed more clonal expansion and lower generation probabilities than non-associated chains that were equally common. The sequencing pipeline was judged likely to have produced a cluster of highly shared sequence variants as a technical artifact. A further reported finding was that TCR beta sequences accurately predicted the HLA-A and HLA-B alleles for most subjects in the first cohort. In a later genetic analysis, fewer N-insertions in productive TCRs were reported among donors in an Asian-associated ancestry cluster than the roughly 700-donor mean. Linkage disequilibrium might explain the correlated functional status among segregating V segments, but an unknown experimental factor could not be ruled out.

Of note for this clone: It has no known antigen specificity. Per-nucleotide qualities are absent, and no much larger clonotype sits a single base away.

The cohort comprised some 700 healthy bone marrow donors. Cohort members were all nominally healthy when sampled, although unrecorded immune exposures were likely present. The donor was CMV seropositive and was included in the group of about 290 seropositive cohort members. Each donor provided a peripheral blood sample, and peripheral blood mononuclear cells were used for TCR beta sequencing. The Qiagen DNeasy Blood Extraction Kit was used to extract genomic DNA from the blood cell samples. The receptor library was made with the immunoSEQ multiplex PCR assay. For the multiplex PCR, a mixture combining 60 forward primers for TCR Vbeta segments and 13 reverse primers for TCR Jbeta segments was used. A multiplex PCR assay on genomic DNA amplified the CDR3 region of rearranged TCR beta genes. On the Illumina HiSeq System, the amplified TCR beta libraries were sequenced as 87-base-pair reads. For the original study's pipeline: A later analysis counted approximately 76 million unique TCR beta chains across the 700 or so repertoires, and roughly 10 million of these chains were shared by at least two donors. To remove PCR and sequencing errors, raw reads were error-corrected and collapsed into unique sequences using a nearest-neighbor algorithm that merged closely related sequences. CDR3 sequences were aligned to IMGT reference sequences to assign V, D and J gene segments. For a sequence to be retained, at least a six-nucleotide match to both a V gene segment and a J gene segment was required. A rearrangement counted as productive if the CDR3 had no stop codons and remained in frame with V and J, and every other rearrangement counted as non-productive. Following IMGT convention, CDR3 was defined as the stretch from the second conserved V-encoded cysteine to the conserved J-encoded phenylalanine. In an earlier analysis of some 550 of the donors, sequences lacking an unambiguous match to a single V gene segment were excluded. In an earlier analysis of 587 of the donors, V segments were called functional above 56.7% productive rearrangements and were called segregating when the between-donor standard deviation exceeded 5%. To diagnose cytomegalovirus status from the catalog of TCR beta chain sequences, a statistical classification framework was built. A later analysis assigned V and J genes by comparing TCR nucleotide sequences with IMGT/GENE-DB human TR gene sequences. Using the TCRdist pipeline, a later analysis assigned CDR3 sequences along with most-parsimonious VDJ recombination scenarios. In a later analysis, each TCR beta chain was defined by its CDR3 amino acid sequence together with its V-gene family, and reads without a unique V-gene family were excluded. In a later analysis, 450 to 600 highly shared, low-generation-probability nucleotide sequences were removed to address suspected cross-contamination and a sequencing artifact. A later analysis calculated a clonal expansion index for each public chain from normalized within-repertoire ranks of inferred template counts. Generation probabilities in a later analysis came from a VDJ recombination model fitted to out-of-frame rearrangements, and those results were checked against IGoR. A later analysis scored TCR-TCR, TCR-HLA and TCR-CMV co-occurrence with hypergeometric tests, applying a repertoire-size bias correction to TCR pairs. False discovery rates were estimated in a later analysis by permuting HLA or CMV assignments 20 times. A later analysis grouped co-occurring TCRs with DBSCAN, adding TCRdist sequence similarity when clustering within HLA-allele-positive subsets. Co-occurrence clustering excluded repertoires with fewer than 30,000 or more than 120,000 public chains, plus five with anomalous nucleotide sharing. Not all clones reach the TCRdb copy of this immuneACCESS table, which keeps in-frame sequences only. Checked studies attribute under half of the gap to unresolved V genes and leave the rest unexplained. V and J calls and clone size are copied from that table; D and trimming were computed from the DNA. A total of 110,000 or so clones appear in this sample, 60% to 80% of them only once. The ten biggest clones cover 8% to 10% of the sample.

Clipping removes 4 bases from V and 6 bases from J, with 7 as the unmatched junction base count. The CDR3 numbers 14 residues from cysteine through phenylalanine. CDR3 DNA only is kept here, 42 bases in frame from base 1. CDR1 and CDR2 (MDHEN, SYDVKM) derive from the germline V gene. This clonotype originated in a man between 18 and 29 years old in good health and CMV-seropositive. The receptor chain draws on TRBV28 and TRBJ1-2; a stretch of 8 junction bases matches TRBD1. The sample consisted of PBMCs. The sequence in DNA is TGTGCCAGCAGTTCCGAGGACAGGGAGGATGGCTACACCTTC. It encodes CASSSEDREDGYTF.